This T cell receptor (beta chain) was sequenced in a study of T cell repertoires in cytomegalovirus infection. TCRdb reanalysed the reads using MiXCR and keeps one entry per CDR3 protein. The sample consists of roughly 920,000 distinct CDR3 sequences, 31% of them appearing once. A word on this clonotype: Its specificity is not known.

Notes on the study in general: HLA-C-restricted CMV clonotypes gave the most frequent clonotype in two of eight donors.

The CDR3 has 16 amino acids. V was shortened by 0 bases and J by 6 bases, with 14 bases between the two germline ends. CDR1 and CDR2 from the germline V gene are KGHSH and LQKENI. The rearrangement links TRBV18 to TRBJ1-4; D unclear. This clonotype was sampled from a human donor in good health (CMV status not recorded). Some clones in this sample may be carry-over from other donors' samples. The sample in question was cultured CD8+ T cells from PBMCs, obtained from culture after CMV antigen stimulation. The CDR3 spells CASSPPWAKAHEKLFF. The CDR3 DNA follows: TGTGCCAGCTCACCACCGTGGGCCAAGGCTCATGAAAAACTGTTTTTT.